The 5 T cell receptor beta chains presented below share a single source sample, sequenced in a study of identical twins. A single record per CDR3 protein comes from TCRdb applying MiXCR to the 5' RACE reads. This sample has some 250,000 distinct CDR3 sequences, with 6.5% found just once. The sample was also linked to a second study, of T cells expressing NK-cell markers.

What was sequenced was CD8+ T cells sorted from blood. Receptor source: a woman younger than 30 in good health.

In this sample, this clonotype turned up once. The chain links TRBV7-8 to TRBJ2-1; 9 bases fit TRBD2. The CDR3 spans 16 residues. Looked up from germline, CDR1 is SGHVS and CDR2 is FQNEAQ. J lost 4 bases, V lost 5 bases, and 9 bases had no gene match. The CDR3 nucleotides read TGTGCCAGCAGCCTCCCCGGGACTAGCCAATACAATGAGCAGTTCTTC. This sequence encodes CASSLPGTSQYNEQFF.

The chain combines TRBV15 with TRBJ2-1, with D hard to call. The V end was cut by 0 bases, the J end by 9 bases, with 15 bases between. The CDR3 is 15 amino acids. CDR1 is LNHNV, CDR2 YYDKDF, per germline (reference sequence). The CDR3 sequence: CATSRDRLVGSEQFF. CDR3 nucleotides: TGTGCCACCAGCAGAGATCGCCTAGTTGGATCTGAGCAGTTCTTC.

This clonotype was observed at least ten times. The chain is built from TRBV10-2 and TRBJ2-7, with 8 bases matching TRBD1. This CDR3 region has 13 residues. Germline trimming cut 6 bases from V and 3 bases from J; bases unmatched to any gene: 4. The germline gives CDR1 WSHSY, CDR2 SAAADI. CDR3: CASSGTGFYEQYF. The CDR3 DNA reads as TGCGCCAGCAGCGGGACAGGTTTCTACGAGCAGTACTTC.

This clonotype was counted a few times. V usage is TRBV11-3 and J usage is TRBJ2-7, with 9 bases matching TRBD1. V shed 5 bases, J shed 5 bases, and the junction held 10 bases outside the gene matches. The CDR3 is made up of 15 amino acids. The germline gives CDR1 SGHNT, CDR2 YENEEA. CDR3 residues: CASSPTGTGYNEQYF. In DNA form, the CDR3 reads TGTGCCAGCAGCCCGACCGGGACAGGGTACAACGAGCAGTACTTC.

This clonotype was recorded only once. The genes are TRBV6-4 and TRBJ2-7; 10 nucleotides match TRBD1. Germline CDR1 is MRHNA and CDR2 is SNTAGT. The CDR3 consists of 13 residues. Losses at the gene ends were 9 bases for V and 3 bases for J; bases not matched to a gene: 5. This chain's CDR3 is CASSRDRGYEQYF. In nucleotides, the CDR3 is TGTGCCAGTTCTAGGGACAGGGGCTACGAGCAGTACTTC.